A selection of T cell receptor beta chains follows, all from one sample in a study of control samples from healthy donors and cancer patients. The data were produced by immunoSEQ multiplex PCR, yet TCRdb's version contains in-frame clones alone and is incomplete. The sample includes just over 150,000 clones, 80% to 90% of them seen just once. The specimen sequenced was blood. The receptors come from a man aged 30-40 years in good health. Each CDR3 is given with its conserved first and last residue. A D gene is named only where the DNA matches it firmly. Size is omitted from some rows. Given values are once, few, many or a class for expanded clones.

D	V	size	J	CDR3	DNA
.	TRBV27	.	TRBJ1-3	CASRGADQENTIYF	TGTGCCAGCCGCGGGGCAGACCAGGAGAACACCATATATTTT
.	TRBV7-2	.	TRBJ2-7	CASSRPSGEQYF	TGTGCCAGCAGTAGACCATCGGGGGAGCAGTACTTC
TRBD1	TRBV7-9	.	TRBJ1-4	CASSLGQGAPNEKLFF	TGTGCCAGCAGCTTAGGACAGGGGGCCCCTAATGAAAAACTGTTTTTT
.	TRBV27	once	TRBJ2-3	CASGITGVAQYF	TGTGCCAGCGGGATAACCGGAGTTGCGCAGTATTTT
TRBD2	TRBV3-1/TRBV3-2	few	TRBJ2-3	CASSLQTSGPASTDTQYF	TGTGCCAGCAGTCTACAGACTAGCGGGCCTGCTAGCACAGATACGCAGTATTTT
.	TRBV6-5	.	TRBJ2-7	CASSYSGGQGTYEQYF	TGTGCCAGCAGTTACTCGGGCGGGCAGGGAACCTACGAGCAGTACTTC
.	TRBV2	once	TRBJ1-4	CASSVGGLANEKLFF	TGTGCCAGCAGCGTGGGAGGGTTAGCTAATGAAAAACTGTTTTTT
.	TRBV5-1	few	TRBJ2-5	CASSLSGEKETQYF	TGCGCCAGCAGCCTGTCAGGGGAGAAAGAGACCCAGTACTTC
.	TRBV9	.	TRBJ2-7	CASSPGAYEQYF	TGTGCCAGCAGCCCAGGGGCCTACGAGCAGTACTTC
.	TRBV6-2/TRBV6-3	.	TRBJ2-3	CASSYYRPEDTQYF	TGTGCCAGCAGTTACTATCGACCAGAAGATACGCAGTATTTT
TRBD1	TRBV4-2	.	TRBJ1-2	CASSERTGGTRDYGYTF	TGTGCCAGCAGCGAACGGACAGGGGGCACTCGGGACTATGGCTACACCTTC
TRBD1	TRBV7-6	.	TRBJ2-1	CASTGQEIMDEQFF	TGTGCCAGCACGGGACAGGAAATCATGGATGAGCAGTTCTTC
.	TRBV19	.	TRBJ2-6	CASTHLAAISGANVLTF	TGTGCCAGTACCCATCTGGCGGCTATCTCTGGGGCCAACGTCCTGACTTTC
TRBD2	TRBV15	.	TRBJ2-1	CATQAGGPGDEQFF	TGTGCCACCCAAGCGGGAGGGCCAGGAGATGAGCAGTTCTTC
TRBD1	TRBV6-1	once	TRBJ2-6	CASSVRRTGIASGANVLTF	TGTGCCAGCAGTGTTCGCCGGACAGGGATAGCCTCTGGGGCCAACGTCCTGACTTTC
TRBD2	TRBV28	.	TRBJ2-7	CASSPGLAGAYEQYF	TGTGCCAGCAGCCCGGGACTAGCGGGAGCTTACGAGCAGTACTTC
.	TRBV11-2	.	TRBJ2-1	CASSLDPSSYNEQFF	TGTGCCAGCAGCTTAGACCCAAGCTCCTACAATGAGCAGTTCTTC
TRBD1	TRBV12-5	.	TRBJ1-2	CASGPTGTEDGYTF	TGTGCTAGTGGTCCGACCGGGACAGAGGATGGCTACACCTTC
.	TRBV4-2	.	TRBJ1-2	CASSQALDNGYGYTF	TGTGCCAGCAGCCAAGCGCTGGACAATGGCTATGGCTACACCTTC
.	TRBV27	.	TRBJ1-4	CASSLTTNNEKLFF	TGTGCCAGCAGCCTCACAACGAATAATGAAAAACTGTTTTTT
.	TRBV4-3	.	TRBJ1-1	CASSQGGLETEAFF	TGCGCCAGCAGCCAAGGGGGACTTGAGACTGAAGCTTTCTTT
.	TRBV12-5	.	TRBJ2-2	CASGLAPTASNTGELFF	TGTGCTAGTGGTCTCGCACCAACAGCATCAAACACCGGGGAGCTGTTTTTT
.	TRBV5-1	.	TRBJ1-4	CASSWGQGSTNEKLFF	TGCGCCAGCAGCTGGGGCCAGGGTTCAACTAATGAAAAACTGTTTTTT
TRBD1	TRBV29-1	.	TRBJ2-5	CSVEDWEGQGYETQYF	TGCAGCGTTGAAGATTGGGAGGGACAGGGCTATGAGACCCAGTACTTC